This passage covers 10 T cell receptor beta chains from one sample sequenced in a study of CD8 T cells in Susac syndrome (dated by TCRdb to between 2018 and 2021). Preparation of the library involved the immunoSEQ multiplex PCR assay. RNA was extracted with the RNeasy kit and about 0.5 to 1 ug was reverse transcribed using random hexamers. TCRdb itself trimmed the public reads at Q25 with fastp, ran MiXCR and retained productive beta chains. Each CDR3 protein gets just one entry, which takes the most common genes and DNA from the rows behind it. This sample lists 150,000 to 200,000 distinct CDR3 sequences; 90% to 95% were detected once. The ten largest clones capture roughly 0.12% of the sample. Sequences were obtained from CD4+ T cells from PBMCs. These receptors originate from a human donor with Susac syndrome.

The chain employs TRBV28 and TRBJ1-2, with 9 bases fitting TRBD1. J gave up 4 bases and V 6 bases, and 0 bases lay outside the gene matches. CDR3 length: 12 amino acids. Germline loops: CDR1 MDHEN, CDR2 SYDVKM. CDR3 in DNA: TGTGCCAGCAGGGGACAGGGCTATGGCTACACCTTC. Protein: CASRGQGYGYTF.

The chain couples TRBV29-1 to TRBJ2-3; D gene unclear. Trimming shortened V by 4 bases and J by 3 bases, and 5 bases separated the two germline ends. The CDR3 extends over 11 amino acids. Germline V gene sequence: CDR1 SQVTM, CDR2 ANQGSEA. The CDR3 DNA sequence: TGCAGCGTTGGATTTACAGATACGCAGTATTTT. This sequence encodes CSVGFTDTQYF.

The chain employs TRBV15 and TRBJ2-3, with unresolved D. The CDR3 consists of 13 residues. In germline, CDR1 is LNHNV, CDR2 YYDKDF (reference sequence). Trimming took 0 bases from V and 2 from J, leaving 3 bases between them. CDR3 nucleotides: TGTGCCACCAGCAGAGACACCACAGATACGCAGTATTTT. It encodes CATSRDTTDTQYF.

The rearrangement joins TRBV12-3 or TRBV12-4 to TRBJ1-6; no firm D call. CDR3 length: 14 amino acids. V was pared by 3 bases and J by 9 bases, with 12 bases between. CDR3: CASSFNQVGSPLHF. Here the CDR3 DNA reads TGTGCCAGCAGTTTCAACCAGGTTGGTTCACCCCTCCACTTT.

This chain joins TRBV20-1 and TRBJ1-5; TRBD1 might be the D (5 bases). CDR3 size: 12 residues. The germline V and J ends were trimmed by 5 bases and 3 bases, with 8 bases remaining between them. Germline V lookup: CDR1 DFQATT, CDR2 SNEGSKA (reference sequence). The CDR3 protein is CSARQPNQPQHF. The CDR3 DNA reads as TGCAGTGCTCGACAGCCCAATCAGCCCCAGCATTTT.

DNA of the CDR3: TGTGCCACCAACGCGGGACAGGGGAGAAACACCATATATTTT. Residues: CATNAGQGRNTIYF. The chain has TRBV15 and TRBJ1-3; TRBD1 matches at 10 bases. Germline loops: CDR1 LNHNV, CDR2 YYDKDF (reference sequence). Germline trimming cut 7 bases from V and 5 bases from J; bases unmatched to any gene: 5. The CDR3 consists of 14 residues. Full variable domain (missing parts from reference TRBV15 and TRBJ1-3): DAMVIQNPRYQVTQFGKPVTLSCSQTLNHNVMYWYQQKSSQAPKLLFHYYDKDFNNEADTPDNFQSRRPNTSFCFLDIRSPGLGDTAMYLCATNAGQGRNTIYFGEGSWLTVV.

This clonotype was picked up one time. The V and J genes are TRBV29-1 and TRBJ1-4; tentative D call: TRBD1 (5 bases). The V end lost 4 bases, the J end lost 4 bases, and 13 bases lay between the germline ends. The CDR3 runs 14 residues. Per the germline V gene, CDR1 is SQVTM and CDR2 is ANQGSEA. The CDR3 DNA reads as TGCAGCGTTGCGGCAGGGCGGGGTAATGAAAAACTGTTTTTT. It codes for CSVAAGRGNEKLFF.

J is TRBJ1-2 and V is TRBV30, with 9 bases matching TRBD1. This CDR3 comprises 15 residues. CDR1 and CDR2 (germline): GTSNPN, SVGIG (reference sequence). V gave up 4 bases and J gave up 4 bases; unmatched junction bases: 10. This CDR3 is CAWMSGTGRFYGYTF. CDR3 DNA: TGTGCCTGGATGTCTGGGACAGGGAGATTCTATGGCTACACCTTC.

V is TRBV5-1 and J is TRBJ2-5; TRBD2 aligns across 7 bases. This CDR3 spans 14 amino acids. Germline CDR1 SGHRS, CDR2 YFSETQ. The trim removed 4 bases at V and 2 bases at J, leaving 5 bases unmatched. CDR3 sequence: CASSRTSYQETQYF. The DNA of the CDR3 is TGCGCCAGCAGCCGGACTAGTTATCAAGAGACCCAGTACTTC.

The rearrangement joins TRBV10-1 to TRBJ2-1; D could derive from TRBD1 or TRBD2 (6 bases each). Germline V gene sequence: CDR1 WNHNN, CDR2 SYGVQD (reference sequence). V was clipped by 2 bases and J by 7 bases, with 12 bases between them. CDR3 size: 14 residues. CDR3 DNA sequence: TGCGCCAGCAGTGAGGGGGGGCCTAATAATGAGCAGTTCTTC. Amino acid sequence: CASSEGGPNNEQFF.